This note documents a single TCR beta chain sequence. This sample is drawn from a study of blood T cell repertoires in COVID-19. At the level of the study: Donors in the United States, Italy and Spain gave samples during acute or convalescent COVID-19. The analysed material was cDNA or gDNA that came from T cells, B-cell-depleted T cells, or PBMCs.

Authors' analysis steps: Amplification of reference gene primers provided the estimated nucleated cell counts. TCRdb keeps only in-frame clones here, not all; method: immunoSEQ multiplex PCR. V and J calls and clone size come straight from that table; D and trimming were deduced from the DNA. The sample holds 17,000 or so clones, approximately 80% seen once. The germline gives CDR1 SGHRS, CDR2 YFSETQ. The CDR3 is 15 residues long. V dropped 3 bases and J dropped 0; count of bases not matched to a gene: 4. The sequenced material came from peripheral blood. This chain uses TRBV5-1 with TRBJ2-5; 8 bases fit TRBD2. The TCR was taken from a man between 60 and 70 years old with active or convalescent COVID-19. The CDR3 sequence is CASSSLAGHQETQYF. DNA of the CDR3: TGCGCCAGCAGCTCCTTAGCGGGGCACCAAGAGACCCAGTACTTC. The full variable domain, in which reference TRBV5-1 and TRBJ2-5 provide the parts outside the CDR3, is KAGVTQTPRYLIKTRGQQVTLSCSPISGHRSVSWYQQTPGQGLQFLFEYFSETQRNKGNFPGRFSGRQFSNSRSEMNVSTLELGDSALYLCASSSLAGHQETQYFGPGTRLLVL.